This is a list of T cell receptor beta chains from one sample in a study of vaccination and CD4 T cells after COVID-19. TCRdb processed the PCR reads anew with MiXCR; each CDR3 protein has one entry. There are about 15,000 distinct CDR3 sequences in the sample; roughly 55% occur only once, and roughly a sixth lies in the top ten. Their cognate antigens are unknown. The sequencing sample was made of CD4+ T cells from blood, cultured in vitro. Every receptor here comes from a human donor who had recovered from COVID-19. Each CDR3 is given with its conserved first and last residue. D genes are given only for firm matches. The size entry is marked missing in some rows and otherwise reads once, few, many or a size class.

d_gene	v_gene	j_gene	abundance	CDR3nt	CDR3aa
TRBD1	TRBV20-1	TRBJ1-5	few	TGCAGTGCTAGAGACTGGACAGGGAATCAGCCCCAGCATTTT	CSARDWTGNQPQHF
-	TRBV6-2/TRBV6-3	TRBJ1-2	medium-sized	TGTGCCAGCAGCCGCCGGTTGGGGGCGGATGATGGCTACACCTTC	CASSRRLGADDGYTF
TRBD2	TRBV5-1	TRBJ2-1	-	TGCGCCAGCACCGACCCCAGCGGCTCGGGACTAGTCGGTGAGCAGTTCTTC	CASTDPSGSGLVGEQFF
TRBD1	TRBV30	TRBJ2-7	-	TGTGCCTGGTGCTGGGGGGACAGGGACCCCTACGAGCAGTACTTC	CAWCWGDRDPYEQYF
TRBD1	TRBV6-1	TRBJ2-3	-	TGTGCCAGCAGGCCGATCCGGACAGGGGGCACAGATACGCAGTATTTT	CASRPIRTGGTDTQYF
-	TRBV30	TRBJ2-1	-	TGTGCCTGGAGTAAACGGAGCTCCTACAATGAGCAGTTCTTC	CAWSKRSSYNEQFF
-	TRBV19	TRBJ1-1	-	TGTGCCAGTAGTAGAGGTTGGGGCGGACAGAACACTGAAGCTTTCTTT	CASSRGWGGQNTEAFF
-	TRBV28	TRBJ2-3	-	TGTGCCAGCAAGCCAGGCGGCTCAGATACGCAGTATTTT	CASKPGGSDTQYF
-	TRBV20-1	TRBJ1-6	-	TGCAGTGCTAGAGAGCGCTGGGACAAGTTTAATTCACCCCTCCACTTT	CSARERWDKFNSPLHF
TRBD1	TRBV7-2	TRBJ2-7	-	TGTGCCAGCAGCTTAGGGGGGACAGCACCCTACGAGCAGTACTTC	CASSLGGTAPYEQYF
-	TRBV12-3/TRBV12-4	TRBJ1-5	-	TGTGCCAGCAGCCGAGATCACAATCAGCCCCAGCATTTT	CASSRDHNQPQHF
-	TRBV2	TRBJ1-5	-	TGTGCCAGCGGGGACTACGAGGGCCAGCCCCAGCATTTT	CASGDYEGQPQHF
-	TRBV20-1	TRBJ2-1	-	TGCAGCGGGGCAGGACAGGGGCTAGCGGGCGAGCAGTTCTTC	CSGAGQGLAGEQFF
TRBD2	TRBV10-2	TRBJ2-4	-	TGCGCCAGCCTAGCGGGATACGGGAACATTCAGTACTTC	CASLAGYGNIQYF
-	TRBV6-1	TRBJ2-7	-	TGTGCCAGCAGTGAATCCCACGAGGTCTACGAGCAGTACTTC	CASSESHEVYEQYF
-	TRBV15	TRBJ2-7	-	TGTGCCACCAGCAGAGCAAGGGACTACGAGCAGTACTTC	CATSRARDYEQYF
-	TRBV12-3/TRBV12-4	TRBJ1-1	few	TGTGCCAGCAGTTTAACCACTTCCGGGAAAATGAACACTGAAGCTTTCTTT	CASSLTTSGKMNTEAFF
-	TRBV7-2	TRBJ2-5	-	TGTGCCAGCAGCTTGTTGTCGGGGACCCAGTACTTC	CASSLLSGTQYF
-	TRBV14	TRBJ2-7	-	TGTGCCAGCAGCCAATCGGTGGACAACTCCTACGAGCAGTACTTC	CASSQSVDNSYEQYF
-	TRBV5-8	TRBJ2-5	-	TGTGCCAGCAGCATTGGTGGGGGGCCCCTGTACCAAGAGACCCAGTACTTC	CASSIGGGPLYQETQYF
-	TRBV11-2	TRBJ2-2	-	TGTGCCAGCAGCTTATTCGCGGGTACGAACACCGGGGAGCTGTTTTTT	CASSLFAGTNTGELFF
-	TRBV29-1	TRBJ1-5	-	TGCAGCGTTGGGCGGGGACCCAATCAGCCCCAGCATTTT	CSVGRGPNQPQHF
TRBD2	TRBV19	TRBJ2-3	-	TGTGCCAGTAGGATGAGAGCGGGAGGGCCGAGTGATACGCAGTATTTT	CASRMRAGGPSDTQYF